The clone carrying this TCR beta chain showed up many times. TCRdb fed the 5' RACE reads into MiXCR, producing one record per CDR3 protein. Altogether approximately 250,000 distinct CDR3 sequences are present, 20% to 30% being singletons, with the ten largest covering 0.5% to 0.75%. The sample is drawn from a study of CD8 T cells in ankylosing spondylitis. CDR1 DFQATT and CDR2 SNEGSKA come from the germline V gene (reference sequence). After removal of 6 bases from V and 1 base from J, the junction contained 2 bases not matched to a gene. The CDR3 is made up of 14 amino acids. The source material was blood, either unsorted or a sorted T cell fraction (not recorded which). The chain combines TRBV20-1 with TRBJ2-2; TRBD2 matches at 10 bases. The source is a male donor with ankylosing spondylitis or in good health (not recorded which). The CDR3 here is CSARTSGNTGELFF. CDR3 coding DNA: TGCAGTGCCCGGACTAGCGGGAACACCGGGGAGCTGTTTTTT.